A single TCR beta chain is shown here with its context. What it binds is unknown. Libraries for TCR beta were made by quantitative 5'-RACE with molecular barcodes. TCRdb recomputed calls from the 5' RACE reads with MiXCR, one row per CDR3 protein. The sample shows 300,000 to 350,000 distinct CDR3 sequences, roughly 20% of them seen only once. V was pared by 6 bases and J by 6 bases, with 10 bases of the junction left unmatched. Germline loops: CDR1 MNHNS, CDR2 SASEGT. The CDR3 length is 15 residues. The data originate from a study of CD8 T cells in ankylosing spondylitis. General study findings and limits: About 8 highly homologous variants made up a TCR beta motif, and this motif appeared characteristic of ankylosing spondylitis blood. Matched ankylosing spondylitis synovial fluid reportedly showed significant enrichment of disease-linked clones.

Material: blood, either unsorted or a sorted T cell fraction (not recorded which). This receptor was taken from a female donor with ankylosing spondylitis or in good health (not recorded which). The genes are TRBV6-1 and TRBJ2-7, with 11 bases matching TRBD1. The CDR3 loop reads CASRPGTGGSREQYF. CDR3 DNA: TGTGCCAGCAGACCCGGGACAGGGGGATCCCGCGAGCAGTACTTC.